These T cell receptor beta chains were read from a single sample in a study of shared clonotypes between healthy human individuals. Profiling relied on immunoSEQ multiplex PCR, and the TCRdb table lists in-frame clones only, not all of them. This sample has about 2 million clones, with 95% found just once. The sample comprised naive CD4+ T cells sorted from blood. All receptors come from a man younger than 35 in good health. Each CDR3 is given without its conserved first and last residue.

TRBV4-2,TRBJ2-5,ASSQEAGGAWETQY
TRBV7-2,TRBJ2-7,ASSVGLASYEQY
TRBV11-2,TRBJ1-2,ASSLAPGRGYT
TRBV30,TRBJ1-1,AWMRTGSTEAF
TRBV7-2,TRBJ2-7,ASSLEYASGVYEQY
TRBV5-1,TRBJ2-2,ASSLQVTNTGELF
TRBV7-7,TRBJ2-7,ASSLTRSYEQY
TRBV7-2,TRBJ1-1,ASSFVQGASTEAF
TRBV10-1,TRBJ2-5,ASSDGLAGGNQETQY
TRBV5-1,TRBJ1-2,ASSDGQGYGYT
TRBV6-1,TRBJ1-6,ASSERTGRGSPLH
TRBV7-2,TRBJ2-4,ASSPHGTNNDIQY
TRBV9,TRBJ1-2,ASSGQKDGLYGYT
TRBV7-9,TRBJ2-2,ASSFPGQGSGGTGELF
TRBV2,TRBJ1-5,ASRFSDRGSNQPQH
TRBV7-8,TRBJ1-5,ASSLDVGQAWQPQH
TRBV27,TRBJ1-5,ASRSYREGVLNQPQH